A single sample gave rise to the 12 T cell receptor beta chains below, sequenced in a study of shared clonotypes between healthy human individuals. Produced via immunoSEQ multiplex PCR; TCRdb's table is partial and in-frame only. The sample records 980,000 or so clones, 76% being singletons. The sample comprised memory CD4+ T cells sorted from blood. The subset denotes: CD45RA-negative fraction. These receptors all come from a man aged 18 to 35 in good health.

This rearrangement joins TRBV5-1 to TRBJ1-2; 10 bases are shared with TRBD1. Germline assignment: CDR1 SGHRS and CDR2 YFSETQ. CDR3 size: 16 residues. J was trimmed by 7 bases and V by 2 bases; bases with no gene match: 11. The CDR3 nucleotides read TGCGCCAGCAGCTTCGAACCGGGACAGGGGATCAGTGGCTACACCTTC. Translation: CASSFEPGQGISGYTF.

The chain recombines TRBV13 with TRBJ2-5, with D tentatively TRBD1 (6 bases). Near its end, the DNA agrees better with TRBJ2-7, so the J call may be wrong. The length of the CDR3 is 13 residues. Germline V gene sequence: CDR1 PRHDT, CDR2 FYEKMQ (reference sequence). The DNA of the CDR3 is TGTGCCAGCAGCAGGAACAGGGATAACGAGCAGTACTTC. Its protein is CASSRNRDNEQYF.

The J gene is TRBJ1-1, the V gene TRBV30; TRBD1 might be the D (5 bases). Deletions cut 6 bases from V and 0 bases from J, with 11 bases between. Germline assignment: CDR1 GTSNPN and CDR2 SVGIG (reference sequence). The CDR3 totals 13 residues. CDR3 sequence (DNA): TGTGCCTGCGGGGCAGGCTTGAACACTGAAGCTTTCTTT. Encoded protein: CACGAGLNTEAFF.

The CDR3: CASTPSVNTEAFF. In DNA, the CDR3 is TGTGCCAGCACGCCCAGCGTGAACACTGAAGCTTTCTTT. The chain is built from TRBV6-1 and TRBJ1-1; D not resolved. V shed 7 bases and J shed 0 bases, with 9 bases lying between them. The CDR3 spans 13 residues. CDR1 MNHNS and CDR2 SASEGT come from the germline V gene.

The J gene is TRBJ1-3, the V gene TRBV4-3; unclear D gene. V was pared by 1 base and J by 0 bases, with 10 bases between. There are 16 residues in the CDR3. Germline V gene data show CDR1 as LGHNA and CDR2 as YSLEER. This CDR3 is CASSQGVGNSGNTIYF. The CDR3 DNA follows: TGCGCCAGCAGCCAAGGTGTCGGCAACTCTGGAAACACCATATATTTT.

The rearrangement uses TRBV6-1 and TRBJ2-7; tentative D call: TRBD1 (6 bases). V was shortened by 6 bases and J by 4 bases, with 19 bases between the two germline ends. The CDR3 totals 15 residues. Germline-derived CDR1 and CDR2 are MNHNS and SASEGT. The CDR3 reads CASRKSGAFGYEQYF. CDR3 in DNA: TGTGCCAGCAGAAAATCAGGGGCCTTTGGGTACGAGCAGTACTTC.

Only a few counts were recorded for this clone. This chain connects TRBV5-6 to TRBJ2-1; D may be TRBD2 (6 bases). The CDR3 totals 15 residues. CDR1 is SGHDT and CDR2 is YYEEEE in the germline V gene. V was pared by 1 base and J by 10 bases, with 18 bases between. DNA of the CDR3: TGTGCCAGCAGCTTGTTGGGACCGGGAGTGGGCGAGCAGTTCTTC. Translated: CASSLLGPGVGEQFF.

The rearrangement joins TRBV18 to TRBJ2-5; unclear D gene. Trimming took 1 base from V and 1 from J, leaving 13 bases between them. The CDR3 totals 16 residues. Per the germline V gene, CDR1 is KGHSH and CDR2 is LQKENI. The CDR3 sequence: CASSPRLRGTQETQYF. In DNA form, the CDR3 reads TGTGCCAGCTCACCACGCCTGAGAGGTACCCAAGAGACCCAGTACTTC.

This rearrangement joins TRBV7-2 to TRBJ1-6, with 10 bases lining up with TRBD1. CDR1 and CDR2 (germline): SGHTA, FQGNSA. The CDR3 has 16 residues. Trimming took 4 bases from V and 7 from J; bases not matched to a gene: 7. In DNA, the CDR3 is TGTGCCAGCAGCTGGGGGTGGGGACAGGGGAATTCACCCCTCCACTTT. The encoded protein is CASSWGWGQGNSPLHF.

Only a few counts were recorded for this clone. The rearrangement links TRBV11-2 to TRBJ2-7; no clear D gene. CDR1 is SGHAT, CDR2 FQNNGV, per germline. CDR3 length equals 14 residues. The V and J ends lost 1 base and 6 bases respectively, with 13 bases between them. CDR3 nucleotide sequence: TGTGCCAGCAGCTTAGGACTGATTCCCTCCGAGCAGTACTTC. Translating gives CASSLGLIPSEQYF.

In its sample, this clone was seen once. The V and J genes are TRBV6-6 and TRBJ2-7, with TRBD2 identical over 13 bases. The junction had 5 bases not matched to a gene; V was cut back by 4 bases and J by 2 bases. Germline lookup yields CDR1 MNHNY and CDR2 SVGAGI (reference sequence). CDR3 size: 16 residues. CDR3 residues: CASSSTSGGTPYEQYF. The CDR3 coding sequence is TGTGCCAGCAGTTCGACTAGCGGGGGGACTCCCTACGAGCAGTACTTC.

This rearrangement joins TRBV6-1 to TRBJ1-4; 7 nucleotides align to TRBD1. This CDR3 region has 15 residues. V was clipped by 7 bases and J by 7 bases; unmatched bases: 12. In germline, CDR1 is MNHNS, CDR2 SASEGT. CDR3 amino acids: CASTGLTGVAEKLFF. As DNA, the CDR3 is TGTGCCAGCACCGGATTAACAGGGGTGGCTGAAAAACTGTTTTTT.